Detailed here is one TCR beta chain. Assay used: immunoSEQ multiplex PCR; TCRdb lists only in-frame clones, some missing. Of 150,000 to 250,000 clones listed, around 90% were seen once; the top ten hold 2% to 2.5%. CDR3 size: 14 residues. Looked up from germline, CDR1 is KGHSH and CDR2 is LQKENI. Germline trimming cut 6 bases from V and 7 bases from J; bases unmatched to any gene: 10. The data derive from a study of blood T cell repertoires in COVID-19. Study background: Sample material is recorded as cDNA or gDNA derived from T cells, B-cell-depleted T cells, or PBMCs.

Everyone who took part was roughly 18 to 89 years old, and they came from some 23 US areas. For recovered donors of Cohort 3, there were two negative PCRs, clearance, or symptom resolution. The sequenced material came from PBMCs or T cells enriched from blood (not recorded which). The source of this sequence is a young woman who had recovered from COVID-19. The rearrangement joins TRBV18 to TRBJ1-2; 8 bases match TRBD1. Here the CDR3 DNA reads TGTGCCAGCTCCTCGCTAGACAGGGGCGCTGGCTACACCTTC. Its translation is CASSSLDRGAGYTF.